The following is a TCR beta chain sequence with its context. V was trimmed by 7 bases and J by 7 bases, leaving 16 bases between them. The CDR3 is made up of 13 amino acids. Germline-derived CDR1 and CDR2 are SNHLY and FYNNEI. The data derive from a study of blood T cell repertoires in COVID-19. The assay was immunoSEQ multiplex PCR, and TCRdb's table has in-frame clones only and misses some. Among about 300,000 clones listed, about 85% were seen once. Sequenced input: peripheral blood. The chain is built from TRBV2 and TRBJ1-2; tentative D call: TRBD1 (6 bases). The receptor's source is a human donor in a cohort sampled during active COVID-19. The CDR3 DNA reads TGTGCCAGCAAATGGGACATATCCGCTGGCTACACCTTC. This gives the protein CASKWDISAGYTF.